This TCR beta chain stems from a study of early stage breast cancer tumors. Regarding the study as a whole: Compared with adjacent normal breast tissue, tumors showed roughly 2.4-fold greater T cell density and higher clonality.

This clone was observed once. Its target is unknown. The assay was immunoSEQ multiplex PCR, and TCRdb's table has in-frame clones only and misses some. In the table there are fewer than 90,000 clones, roughly 84% of which are singletons. The material sequenced was blood. This clonotype originated in a person in their sixties or seventies with breast cancer.

Here the CDR3 DNA reads TGCGCCAGCAGACAGGGTTGGGGGGATACGCAGTATTTT. Its translation: CASRQGWGDTQYF. The chain uses TRBV10-2 and TRBJ2-3; weak D call: TRBD1 (6 bases). Germline values: CDR1 WSHSY, CDR2 SAAADI. This CDR3 has 13 amino acids. V lost 6 bases and J 6 bases, leaving 13 bases between the germline ends.